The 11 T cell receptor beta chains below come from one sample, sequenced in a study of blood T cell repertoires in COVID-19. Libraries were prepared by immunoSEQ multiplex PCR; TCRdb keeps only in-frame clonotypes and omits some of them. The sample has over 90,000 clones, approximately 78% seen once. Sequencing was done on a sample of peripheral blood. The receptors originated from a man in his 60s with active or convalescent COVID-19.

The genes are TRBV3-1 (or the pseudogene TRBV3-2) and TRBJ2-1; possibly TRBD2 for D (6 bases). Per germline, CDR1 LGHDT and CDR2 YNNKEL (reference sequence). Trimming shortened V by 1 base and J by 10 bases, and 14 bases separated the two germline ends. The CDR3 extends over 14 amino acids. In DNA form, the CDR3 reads TGTGCCAGCAGCCAAGCGATAACTAGCACAGAGCAGTTCTTC. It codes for CASSQAITSTEQFF.

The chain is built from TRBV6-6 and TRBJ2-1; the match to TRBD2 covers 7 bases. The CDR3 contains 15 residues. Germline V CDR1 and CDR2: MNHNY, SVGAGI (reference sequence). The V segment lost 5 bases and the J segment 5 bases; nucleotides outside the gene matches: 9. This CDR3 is CASSHGASGNNEQFF. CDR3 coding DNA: TGTGCCAGCAGTCACGGGGCTAGCGGTAACAATGAGCAGTTCTTC.

The CDR3 sequence is CASSRITDEQFF. In DNA, the CDR3 is TGTGCCAGCAGTAGAATCACGGATGAGCAGTTCTTC. The chain carries TRBV12-3 or TRBV12-4 and TRBJ2-1; D gene ambiguous. The CDR3 loop spans 12 amino acids. The ends were cut back, 5 bases at V and 8 bases at J, with 10 bases in the middle.

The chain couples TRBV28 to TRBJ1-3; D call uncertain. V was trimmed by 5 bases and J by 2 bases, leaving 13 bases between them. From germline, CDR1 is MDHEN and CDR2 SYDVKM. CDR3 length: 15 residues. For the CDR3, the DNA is TGTGCCAGCAGTCCTGTAAAGAGAGCTGGAAACACCATATATTTT. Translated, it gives CASSPVKRAGNTIYF.

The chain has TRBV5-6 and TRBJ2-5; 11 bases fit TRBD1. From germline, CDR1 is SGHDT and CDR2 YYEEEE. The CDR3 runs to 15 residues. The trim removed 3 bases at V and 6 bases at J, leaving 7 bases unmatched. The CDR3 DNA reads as TGTGCCAGCAGCTACGGGACAGGGGGTCTAAAGACCCAGTACTTC. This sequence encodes CASSYGTGGLKTQYF.

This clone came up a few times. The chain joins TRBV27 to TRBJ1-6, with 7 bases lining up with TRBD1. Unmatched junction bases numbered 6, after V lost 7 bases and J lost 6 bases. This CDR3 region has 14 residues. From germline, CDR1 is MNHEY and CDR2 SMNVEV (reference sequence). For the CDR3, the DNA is TGTGCCAGCAACCGACAGGGACCTAATTCACCCCTCCACTTT. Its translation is CASNRQGPNSPLHF.

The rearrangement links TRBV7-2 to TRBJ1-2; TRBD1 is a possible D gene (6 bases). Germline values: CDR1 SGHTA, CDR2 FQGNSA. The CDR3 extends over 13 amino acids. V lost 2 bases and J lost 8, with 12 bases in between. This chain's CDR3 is CASSLRRGQGYTF. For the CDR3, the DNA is TGTGCCAGCAGCTTACGTAGGGGACAAGGCTACACCTTC.

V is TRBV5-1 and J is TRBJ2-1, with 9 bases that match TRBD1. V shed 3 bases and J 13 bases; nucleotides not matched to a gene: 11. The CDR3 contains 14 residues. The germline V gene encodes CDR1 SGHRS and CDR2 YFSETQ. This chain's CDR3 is CASSSTGTGMDQFF. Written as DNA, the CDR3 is TGCGCCAGCAGCTCTACCGGGACAGGGATGGACCAGTTCTTC.

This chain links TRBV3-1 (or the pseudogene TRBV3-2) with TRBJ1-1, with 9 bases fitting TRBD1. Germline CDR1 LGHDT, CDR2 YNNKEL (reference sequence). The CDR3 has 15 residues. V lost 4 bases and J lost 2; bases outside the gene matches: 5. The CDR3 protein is CASSLLTGGNTEAFF. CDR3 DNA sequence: TGTGCCAGCAGCCTCCTGACAGGGGGTAACACTGAAGCTTTCTTT.

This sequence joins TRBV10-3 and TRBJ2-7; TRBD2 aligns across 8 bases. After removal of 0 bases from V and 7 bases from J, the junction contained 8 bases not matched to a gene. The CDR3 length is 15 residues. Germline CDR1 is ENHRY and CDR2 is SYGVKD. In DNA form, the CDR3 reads TGTGCCATCAGTGAGTCGGCAGCGGGAGCAGGGGAGCAGTACTTC. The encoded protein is CAISESAAGAGEQYF.

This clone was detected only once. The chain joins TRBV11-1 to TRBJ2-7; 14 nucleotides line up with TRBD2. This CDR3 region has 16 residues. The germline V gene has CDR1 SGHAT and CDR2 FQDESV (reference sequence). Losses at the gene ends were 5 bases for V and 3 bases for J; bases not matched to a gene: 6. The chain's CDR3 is CASSKHGTSGSYEQYF. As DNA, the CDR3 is TGTGCCAGCAGCAAACACGGGACTAGCGGGAGCTACGAGCAGTACTTC.